The 5 T cell receptor beta chains reported below all come from one sample, sequenced in a study of response to subunit inactivated influenza vaccine. TCRdb processed the RT-PCR reads anew with MiXCR; each CDR3 protein has one entry. This table has more than 700,000 distinct CDR3 sequences, approximately 21% appearing once. The sample in question was PBMCs from blood, obtained less than 6 days after vaccination. The receptors here all came from a man aged 45-65 years who received an inactivated influenza vaccine.

This clonotype was seen a few times. This sequence joins TRBV28 and TRBJ2-1; 12 bases align to TRBD2. The V gene's germline CDR1 is MDHEN and CDR2 SYDVKM. This CDR3 has 17 amino acids. With V trimmed by 5 bases and J by 3 bases, 8 bases remained unmatched. For the CDR3, the DNA is TGTGCCAGCAGTCCATCGACTAGCGGGGGTTACTACAATGAGCAGTTCTTC. It translates to CASSPSTSGGYYNEQFF.

This rearrangement joins TRBV20-1 to TRBJ2-1, with 7 bases lining up with TRBD2. The V segment lost 5 bases and the J segment 8 bases; nucleotides outside the gene matches: 9. Germline CDR1 and CDR2: DFQATT and SNEGSKA (reference sequence). This CDR3 is built from 13 residues. The CDR3 bases are TGCAGTGCTCGTAGCGGGTTAATCGATGAGCAGTTCTTC. Its translation is CSARSGLIDEQFF.

This clonotype was counted only a few times. CDR3 sequence: CASSQEGTAPYSPLHF. CDR3 nucleotides: TGCGCCAGCAGCCAAGAGGGGACGGCCCCATATTCACCCCTCCACTTT. The chain links TRBV4-3 to TRBJ1-6; maybe TRBD1 (5 bases). The V and J ends lost 0 bases and 8 bases respectively, with 14 bases between them. Germline V gene data show CDR1 as LGHNA and CDR2 as YSLEER. There are 16 residues in the CDR3.

This clonotype was seen only a few times. This chain links TRBV9 with TRBJ1-1, with unresolved D. The CDR3 covers 15 residues. Germline-derived CDR1 and CDR2 are SGDLS and YYNGEE. Trimming removed 0 bases from V and 8 bases from J, with 17 bases in between. In nucleotides, the CDR3 is TGTGCCAGCAGCGTAGAATGGACCTTTGGCGGGGAAGCTTTCTTT. This gives the protein CASSVEWTFGGEAFF.

This clonotype was observed a handful of times. The J gene is TRBJ2-5, the V gene TRBV7-9; D is perhaps TRBD1 (5 bases). V gave up 2 bases and J gave up 3 bases, with 10 bases separating them. The V gene's germline CDR1 is SEHNR and CDR2 FQNEAQ (reference sequence). CDR3 length: 14 residues. In DNA, the CDR3 is TGTGCCAGCAGCTTACCAGGGCAGGAAGAGACCCAGTACTTC. It encodes CASSLPGQEETQYF.